Each of the 14 T cell receptor beta chains below was sequenced from the same sample in a study of shared clonotypes between healthy human individuals. Libraries were prepared by immunoSEQ multiplex PCR; TCRdb keeps only in-frame clonotypes and omits some of them. Among 550,000 to 700,000 clones listed, around four fifths were seen once. Material for sequencing was memory CD4+ T cells sorted from blood. Subset of the sample: CD45RA-negative fraction. The receptors shown here come from a woman in her 30s in good health.

The gene calls are TRBV6-4 and TRBJ2-1; D gene unclear. V lost 5 bases and J lost 2, with 7 bases in between. The CDR3 has 13 residues. CDR1 is MRHNA, CDR2 SNTAGT, per germline. In DNA form, the CDR3 reads TGTGCCAGCAGTCATGATCCCTACAATGAGCAGTTCTTC. This gives the protein CASSHDPYNEQFF.

This clone was observed at least ten times. This sample includes further DNA sequences coding for the same CDR3. The chain is built from TRBV11-3 and TRBJ2-1; TRBD1 aligns across 7 bases. The CDR3 runs 14 residues. With 5 bases clipped from V and 2 bases from J, the junction kept 3 bases outside the gene matches. Germline V gene lookup returns CDR1 SGHNT and CDR2 YENEEA. The CDR3 loop reads CASSPGTAYNEQFF. The CDR3 DNA is TGTGCCAGCAGCCCGGGGACAGCCTACAATGAGCAGTTCTTC. The full variable domain, with the rest looked up from reference TRBV11-3 and TRBJ2-1, is EAGVVQSPRYKIIEKKQPVAFWCNPISGHNTLYWYLQNLGQGPELLIRYENEEAVDDSQLPKDRFSAERLKGVDSTLKIQPAELGDSAVYLCASSPGTAYNEQFFGPGTRLTVL.

This chain links TRBV7-8 with TRBJ2-2; 8 bases match TRBD2. V shed 2 bases, J shed 3 bases, and the junction held 14 bases outside the gene matches. The CDR3 covers 19 residues. The germline V gene has CDR1 SGHVS and CDR2 FQNEAQ. CDR3 region: CASSLRFTSGGLYTGELFF. CDR3 in DNA: TGTGCCAGCAGCTTACGGTTCACTAGCGGAGGCTTGTACACCGGGGAGCTGTTTTTT. The full variable domain, completed using reference TRBV7-8 and TRBJ2-2, is GAGVSQSPRYKVAKRGQDVALRCDPISGHVSLFWYQQALGQGPEFLTYFQNEAQLDKSGLPSDRFFAERPEGSVSTLKIQRTQQEDSAVYLCASSLRFTSGGLYTGELFFGEGSRLTVL.

This chain uses TRBV4-1 with TRBJ2-5, with D possibly TRBD1 on 6 matching bases. The V end lost 2 bases, the J end lost 1 base, and 17 bases lay between the germline ends. The CDR3 extends over 17 amino acids. Germline values: CDR1 MGHRA, CDR2 YSYEKL. CDR3 amino acids: CASSQPGTQRGQETQYF. In DNA, the CDR3 is TGCGCCAGCAGCCAACCAGGGACACAGAGGGGCCAAGAGACCCAGTACTTC.

This sequence joins TRBV7-3 and TRBJ2-3, with TRBD2 matching 8 bases. The CDR3 consists of 15 residues. The V and J ends lost 6 bases and 1 base, in that order; junction bases with no gene match: 6. Germline V gene lookup returns CDR1 SGHTA and CDR2 FQGTGA. CDR3 loop: CASSSTSARTDTQYF. The DNA for the CDR3 is TGTGCCAGCAGTTCGACTAGCGCCCGCACAGATACGCAGTATTTT.

This chain links TRBV28 with TRBJ1-4, with D maybe TRBD1 (6 bases). The CDR3 has 14 amino acids. CDR1 MDHEN and CDR2 SYDVKM come from the germline V gene. V dropped 5 bases and J dropped 6 bases, with 13 bases sitting between them. The CDR3 nucleotides read TGTGCCAGCAGTGGGGGGGGGCAGTATGAAAAACTGTTTTTT. This sequence encodes CASSGGGQYEKLFF.

The J gene is TRBJ1-2, the V gene TRBV28, with 8 bases fitting TRBD1. The CDR3 is 13 residues long. Germline trimming cut 10 bases from V and 4 bases from J; bases unmatched to any gene: 8. Germline values: CDR1 MDHEN, CDR2 SYDVKM. For the CDR3, the DNA is TGTGCCATCACCCTAGGACAGGGCTATGGCTACACCTTC. It specifies CAITLGQGYGYTF.

The V gene is TRBV19, the J gene TRBJ1-1, with D uncertain. This CDR3 is 14 amino acids long. CDR1 is LNHDA, CDR2 SQIVND, per germline (reference sequence). The germline V and J ends were trimmed by 5 bases and 5 bases, with 15 bases remaining between them. Here the CDR3 DNA reads TGTGCCAGTAGTCCCGGGTGGACCCGGACTGAAGCTTTCTTT. It translates to CASSPGWTRTEAFF.

This clone was detected once. The gene calls are TRBV2 and TRBJ2-4; no clear D gene. The CDR3 length is 15 residues. V lost 7 bases, J lost 1 base, and 14 bases lay in between. Germline V gene sequence: CDR1 SNHLY, CDR2 FYNNEI. The CDR3 DNA follows: TGTGCCAGCACCACACCTGGGTCGGCCAAAAACATTCAGTACTTC. Protein: CASTTPGSAKNIQYF.

The rearrangement links TRBV30 to TRBJ2-7; D may match TRBD1 or TRBD2 (6 bases each). The germline CDR1 and CDR2 sequences are GTSNPN and SVGIG (reference sequence). The V and J ends lost 1 base and 7 bases respectively, with 11 bases between them. This CDR3 is 12 amino acids long. CDR3 nucleotide sequence: TGTGCCTGGAGTGGACCGGGGGCGGAGCAGTACTTC. Translation gives CAWSGPGAEQYF.

The rearrangement joins TRBV25-1 to TRBJ1-1; 7 nucleotides match TRBD1. Germline V lookup: CDR1 MGHDK, CDR2 SYGVNS. The V gene end was trimmed by 3 bases and the J gene end by 1 base; junction bases not matched to a gene: 8. The CDR3 totals 16 residues. The CDR3 loop reads CASSDPRQGKNTEAFF. DNA for the CDR3: TGTGCCAGCAGTGATCCGAGACAGGGAAAGAACACTGAAGCTTTCTTT.

The chain carries TRBV30 and TRBJ1-6, with TRBD1 matching 8 bases. From germline, CDR1 is GTSNPN and CDR2 SVGIG (reference sequence). V was pared by 0 bases and J by 10 bases, with 5 bases of the junction left unmatched. This CDR3 contains 14 residues. This chain's CDR3 is CAWSVQGGFSPLHF. As DNA, the CDR3 is TGTGCCTGGAGTGTACAGGGGGGTTTCTCACCCCTCCACTTT.

Only one count was recorded for this clone. This rearrangement joins TRBV28 to TRBJ2-3; a weak D match, TRBD1 (6 bases). The germline V and J ends were trimmed by 4 bases and 4 bases, with 12 bases remaining between them. The CDR3 is made up of 14 amino acids. Germline V gene sequence: CDR1 MDHEN, CDR2 SYDVKM. The CDR3 nucleotides are TGTGCCAGCAGTTCACCCAGGGGCGCAGATACGCAGTATTTT. It encodes CASSSPRGADTQYF.

V and J are TRBV7-9 and TRBJ1-5; TRBD1 matches 8 bases. The CDR3 is 15 residues long. The trim removed 3 bases at V and 0 bases at J, leaving 1 base unmatched. Looked up from germline, CDR1 is SEHNR and CDR2 is FQNEAQ (reference sequence). CDR3 protein: CASSLDRASNQPQHF. The CDR3 region has the DNA TGTGCCAGCAGCTTGGACAGGGCTAGCAATCAGCCCCAGCATTTT.